Listed here is a single T cell receptor beta chain. Its matching antigen is unknown. This sample was taken from a study of T-cell memory formation after mild COVID-19. Overall study findings and caveats: Contracting CD4+ clones sat mainly in CM and EM; CD8+ in EMRA. Pre-infection memory showed some responding clones, and this suggested that cross-reactive memory joined.

TCRdb recomputed calls from the 5' RACE reads with MiXCR, one row per CDR3 protein. The sample lists approximately 60,000 distinct CDR3 sequences; 9.3% were seen once. This clonotype was obtained from a young man who had mild COVID-19 (a few samples of this study predate the infection). Cell type and time point are not known. The specimen was PBMCs or a T cell subset sorted from them (not recorded which).

The CDR3 bases are TGCAGTGCTAGTCAGGGGGGAGGCACCGGGGAGCTGTTTTTT. The encoded protein is CSASQGGGTGELFF. The J gene is TRBJ2-2, the V gene TRBV20-1; D perhaps matches TRBD1 (7 bases). V was cut by 3 bases and J by 4 bases, with 12 bases left in between. The CDR3 covers 14 residues. Germline CDR1 and CDR2: DFQATT and SNEGSKA (reference sequence).